A single sample is the source of the 14 T cell receptor beta chains below, sequenced in a study of cytomegalovirus exposure and HLA in healthy donors. PCR was performed using 60 Vbeta and 13 Jbeta primers. Produced via immunoSEQ multiplex PCR; TCRdb's table is partial and in-frame only. The repertoire table contains approximately 140,000 clones. Sequencing was carried out using PBMCs. These receptors came from a middle-aged woman in good health and CMV-seronegative.

The chain links TRBV6-6 to TRBJ1-2; TRBD1 matches 7 bases. Germline CDR1 is MNHNY and CDR2 is SVGAGI (reference sequence). CDR3 length: 13 amino acids. The V and J ends lost 5 bases and 6 bases, in that order; junction bases with no gene match: 6. Here the CDR3 reads CASSEDRSNGYTF. CDR3 nucleotide sequence: TGTGCCAGCAGTGAGGACAGGTCTAATGGCTACACCTTC.

The chain uses TRBV10-3 and TRBJ1-2; D uncertain. V was clipped by 2 bases and J by 5 bases, with 12 bases between them. The CDR3 totals 14 residues. CDR1 ENHRY and CDR2 SYGVKD come from the germline V gene. CDR3 DNA: TGTGCCATCAGTGAGGGTGGACTTGGGTATGGCTACACCTTC. Translated, it gives CAISEGGLGYGYTF.

The chain recombines TRBV18 with TRBJ2-7; 9 bases are a match to TRBD1. The CDR3 runs 13 residues. V was clipped by 6 bases and J by 5 bases; unmatched bases: 5. In germline, CDR1 is KGHSH, CDR2 LQKENI. CDR3 nucleotide sequence: TGTGCCAGCTCTCTACAGGGGGCGAACGAGCAGTACGTC. It yields the protein CASSLQGANEQYV.

The chain uses TRBV5-6 and TRBJ2-1; a weak D match, TRBD2 (6 bases). V was pared by 4 bases and J by 11 bases, with 16 bases between. CDR3 size: 13 residues. The V gene's germline CDR1 is SGHDT and CDR2 YYEEEE. The CDR3 protein is CASSTPGGRKQFF. CDR3 in DNA: TGTGCCAGCAGCACCCCCGGGGGAAGGAAGCAGTTCTTC.

This chain joins TRBV18 and TRBJ2-1; TRBD2 might be the D (6 bases). CDR3 length equals 19 residues. Germline CDR1 and CDR2: KGHSH and LQKENI. Deletions cut 2 bases from V and 8 bases from J, with 28 bases between. This CDR3 is CASSPKQAQMVSPGDEQFF. The DNA of the CDR3 is TGTGCCAGCTCACCAAAACAGGCTCAAATGGTTTCCCCGGGGGATGAGCAGTTCTTC.

The chain employs TRBV9 and TRBJ2-6; no firm D call. This CDR3 region has 16 residues. Germline V gene data show CDR1 as SGDLS and CDR2 as YYNGEE. With 3 bases removed from V and 1 base from J, the gap between germline ends came to 11 bases. CDR3 sequence (DNA): TGTGCCAGCAGCGCCCGAACAGAGTCTGGGGCCAACGTCCTGACTTTC. Translation gives CASSARTESGANVLTF.

The chain carries TRBV28 and TRBJ2-7; 8 bases are a match to TRBD1. V shed 5 bases and J 1 base; nucleotides not matched to a gene: 7. The CDR3 runs to 15 residues. Germline loops: CDR1 MDHEN, CDR2 SYDVKM. Here the CDR3 DNA reads TGTGCCAGCAGTCCTAACAGGGGGAAATCCTACGAGCAGTACGTC. Protein: CASSPNRGKSYEQYV.

The chain links TRBV15 to TRBJ1-2; unclear D gene. The CDR3 is 15 residues long. V dropped 0 bases and J dropped 8 bases, with 16 bases sitting between them. Germline CDR1 and CDR2: LNHNV and YYDKDF (reference sequence). CDR3 amino acids: CATSRDYGEHQGYTF. The CDR3 DNA reads TGTGCCACCAGCAGAGATTACGGGGAACATCAGGGCTACACCTTC.

The V call is TRBV5-4, the J call TRBJ2-2; 7 bases are a match to TRBD2. The germline V gene encodes CDR1 SGHNT and CDR2 YYREEE (reference sequence). Trimming removed 0 bases from V and 3 bases from J; junction bases left unmatched: 5. This CDR3 comprises 16 residues. Here the CDR3 reads CASSLAPGRDTGELFF. The CDR3 region has the DNA TGTGCCAGCAGCTTGGCGCCAGGGAGGGACACCGGGGAGCTGTTTTTT. The full variable domain, its missing parts supplied by reference TRBV5-4 and TRBJ2-2, is ETGVTQSPTHLIKTRGQQVTLRCSSQSGHNTVSWYQQALGQGPQFIFQYYREEENGRGNFPPRFSGLQFPNYSSELNVNALELDDSALYLCASSLAPGRDTGELFFGEGSRLTVL.

The chain links TRBV15 to TRBJ2-3; 8 bases align to TRBD2. Germline V gives CDR1 LNHNV, CDR2 YYDKDF (reference sequence). The V and J ends lost 5 bases and 5 bases, in that order; junction bases with no gene match: 15. This CDR3 comprises 17 residues. Here the CDR3 reads CATSSPMRGASRDTQYF. DNA for the CDR3: TGTGCCACCAGCTCCCCTATGCGGGGGGCAAGTAGAGATACGCAGTATTTT.

This sequence joins TRBV5-1 and TRBJ2-5; 11 nucleotides align to TRBD1. The DNA end lines up better with TRBJ2-7; the J call may be wrong. The CDR3 totals 15 residues. The germline V gene encodes CDR1 SGHRS and CDR2 YFSETQ. The CDR3 loop is CASSLEGQGVREQYF. Here the CDR3 DNA reads TGCGCCAGCAGCTTGGAGGGACAGGGGGTCCGCGAGCAGTACTTC.

The V gene is TRBV6-5, the J gene TRBJ1-5; D is undetermined. CDR1 and CDR2 (germline): MNHEY, SVGAGI. V shed 5 bases and J shed 3 bases, with 8 bases lying between them. The CDR3 consists of 13 residues. For the CDR3, the DNA is TGTGCCAGCAGTGCTTGGGCCAATCAGCCCCAGCATTTT. Protein product: CASSAWANQPQHF.

CDR3 protein: CASSDTQGAGDIQYF. CDR3 DNA sequence: TGTGCCAGCAGTGATACCCAGGGGGCTGGGGACATTCAGTACTTC. The chain couples TRBV25-1 to TRBJ2-4; 8 nucleotides agree with TRBD1. The CDR3 spans 15 residues. Germline CDR1 and CDR2: MGHDK and SYGVNS. J was trimmed by 8 bases and V by 3 bases; bases with no gene match: 9.

CDR3 coding DNA: TGTGCCAGTCACCACGGCACTGAAGCTTTCTTT. Its translation is CASHHGTEAFF. The chain has TRBV6-1 and TRBJ1-1; D uncertain. V lost 9 bases to trimming and J lost 4 bases, with 9 bases between them. CDR1 is MNHNS, CDR2 SASEGT, per germline. The CDR3 consists of 11 residues.